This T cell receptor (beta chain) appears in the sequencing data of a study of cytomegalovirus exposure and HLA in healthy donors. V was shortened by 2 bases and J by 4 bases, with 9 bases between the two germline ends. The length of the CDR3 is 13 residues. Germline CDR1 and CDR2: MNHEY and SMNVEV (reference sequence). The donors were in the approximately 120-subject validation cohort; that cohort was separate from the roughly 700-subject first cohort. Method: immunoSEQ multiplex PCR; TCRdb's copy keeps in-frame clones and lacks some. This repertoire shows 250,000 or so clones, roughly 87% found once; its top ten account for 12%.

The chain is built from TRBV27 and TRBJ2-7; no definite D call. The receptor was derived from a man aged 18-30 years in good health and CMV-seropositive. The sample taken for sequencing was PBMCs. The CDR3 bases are TGTGCCAGCAGTTTAGGGCGAACATACGAGCAGTACTTC. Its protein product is CASSLGRTYEQYF.